A selection of T cell receptor beta chains follows, all from one sample in a study of shared clonotypes between healthy human individuals. Clones were sequenced by immunoSEQ multiplex PCR, and TCRdb holds only the in-frame ones, with some missing. Altogether about 2.4 million clones are present, around 94% being singletons, with the ten largest covering roughly 0.13%. Sequencing was done on a sample of naive CD4+ T cells sorted from blood. The receptors shown here come from a man between 18 and 35 years old in good health. Each CDR3 is given with its conserved first and last residue.

V,CDR3
TRBV7-3,CASSLNGGAKNEQYF
TRBV6-1,CASSAQGKNTGELFF
TRBV9,CASSVATENYGYTF
TRBV18,CASSIRRPSDNTEAFF
TRBV10-3,CAISWGAAGNTIYF
TRBV18,CASSQAGTGDTYEQYF
TRBV30,CAWSETTTNYGYTF
TRBV13,CASSRGLYEQYF
TRBV6-6,CASSYPAEKLFF
TRBV20-1,CSAFANEQYF
TRBV10-2,CASQSQGYEQYF
TRBV6-5,CASSYSSTVRSYEQYF
TRBV11-2,CASSASLAGIEAFF
TRBV18,CASSPDRETFF
TRBV25-1,CASLDRGAGELFF
TRBV10-1,CASTPDNNSPLHF
TRBV11-2,CASSLGAGTGEGETQYF